This TCR beta chain was retrieved from a study of T cell changes during pregnancy in multiple sclerosis. Clones were read by immunoSEQ multiplex PCR, and TCRdb kept only the in-frame ones, dropping some. This sample has 39,000 or so clones; approximately 92% occur once, and the top ten carry roughly an eighth. The V and J ends lost 5 bases and 5 bases respectively, with 9 bases between them. There are 13 residues in the CDR3. Germline loops: CDR1 SEHNR, CDR2 FQNEAQ (reference sequence). The chain uses TRBV7-9 and TRBJ1-4, with D unclear. The TCR was taken from a female donor with multiple sclerosis, enrolled in a pregnancy study. This specimen was CD8+ T cells from peripheral blood mononuclear cells, taken after pregnancy. CDR3 DNA: TGTGCCAGCAGCCCTGAGCCAAATGAAAAACTGTTTTTT. Amino acid sequence: CASSPEPNEKLFF.